The entry below describes one TCR beta chain. The antigen it recognizes is unknown. One base away there is no much larger clone; base qualities are not given. The data stem from a study of OX40 agonist ivuxolimab in advanced cancers. In the study overall: Ivuxolimab was a fully human IgG2 agonistic monoclonal antibody targeting the costimulatory receptor OX40 (CD134). Among the approximately 50 dose-escalation patients, approximately 20 had hepatocellular carcinoma, about 15 melanoma, 9 renal cell carcinoma and 9 head and neck cancer. Peripheral TCRbeta sequencing was intended to test whether TCR sequence diversity was altered and clonal T-cell expansion was caused by ivuxolimab. A male proportion of about 79% and a mean age of approximately 58 years, ranging from roughly 23 to 80, were recorded for the dose-escalation cohort. Patients were allowed to have had prior anti-PD-1, anti-PD-L1 or anti-CTLA-4 therapy, and about 40% of the dose-escalation patients had been treated with checkpoint inhibitors. The paper reports the monotherapy dose-escalation portion (N of about 50 patients) of the phase I ivuxolimab trial. Partial responses were achieved by three dose-escalation patients, of whom one had hepatocellular carcinoma and two had cutaneous melanoma. Intravenous ivuxolimab was administered to patients every 2 weeks at six dose levels: 0.01, 0.1, 0.3, 1.5, 3 and 10 mg/kg.

To sequence the TCRbeta CDR3 region, genomic DNA was isolated from the sorted cells. The immunoSEQ Assay was used to sequence the TCRbeta CDR3 regions. The source is immuneACCESS, and TCRdb retained only in-frame sequences with V and J called. Part of the clones is not carried over; for the studies checked, unresolved V genes explain less than half of this, and the remainder is unexplained. This sample holds approximately 32,000 clones; around 90% were observed only once. The top ten hold around 9.8% of the sample. Trimming accounts for 2 bases at V and 3 bases at J, while the number of junction bases matched to no gene is 6. Taken from the germline V gene, the CDR1 and CDR2 loops are SGHVS and FNYEAQ. From cysteine to phenylalanine, the CDR3 is 15 amino acids long. Only the CDR3 part of the read is kept: 45 bases, read in frame from the first base. Results the study describes overall, beyond this receptor: Low levels of normalized T-cell clonal expansion were also shown by some nonresponding patients. On average, CD8+ T cells showed more expanded clones than CD4+ T cells after ivuxolimab. Clonal expansion of both CD4+ and CD8+ blood T cells was observed from baseline to week 6 at doses 0.1 to 3.0 mg/kg. The antigen specificity of the peripheral T cells that underwent clonal expansion was not determined. In the 0.1-3.0 mg/kg groups, partial responders were among the patients with the lowest normalized peripheral clonal expansion, particularly in CD8+ T cells.

Patients with a history of autoimmune disease or receiving systemic immunosuppression were excluded from the trial. Peripheral blood for TCR sequencing was collected from all dose cohorts at baseline, on cycle 4 day 1, and on cycle 7 day 1. The samples were drawn from a first-in-human, open-label, multicenter phase I dose-escalation trial of ivuxolimab. The trial enrolled adults with locally advanced or metastatic head and neck squamous cell, hepatocellular, melanoma or renal cell carcinoma. Before TCR sequencing, CD4+ and CD8+ T cells were separately sorted from peripheral blood. The material sequenced was CD4+ or CD8+ T cells sorted from blood, taken in a trial of the OX40 agonist ivuxolimab. The source of this sequence is an adult with an advanced solid tumor such as melanoma, head and neck, liver or kidney cancer. The chain couples TRBV7-6 to TRBJ1-1, with 7 middle bases fitting TRBD1. The CDR3 reads as follows: CASSLYPTGDTEAFF. The bases are TGTGCCAGCAGCTTATACCCAACAGGGGACACTGAAGCTTTCTTT.